This is a list of T cell receptor beta chains from one sample in a study of blood T cells in healthy people across ages. Using its own MiXCR run on the 5' RACE reads, TCRdb lists one record per CDR3 protein. The data hold approximately 490,000 distinct CDR3 sequences, with around 24% observed a single time. The same sample was also used in a study of T cells of mothers and their children.

Source material: blood. All receptors derive from a boy between 10 and 17 years old in good health. The CDR3 runs from the conserved cysteine through the conserved F or W. A D gene is named only where the DNA matches it firmly. Size tells how often a clone was seen (once, few, many) or the class of an expanded clone, and some rows leave it out.

DNA | CDR3 | D | J | size | V
TGTGCCAGCGTCCCCAATAGCGTAATGAACACCGGGGAGCTGTTTTTT | CASVPNSVMNTGELFF | . | TRBJ2-2 | . | TRBV7-2
TGTGCCACGAAAGTCCAGCGGGGTCCAGAAGAGACCCAGTACTTC | CATKVQRGPEETQYF | TRBD2 | TRBJ2-5 | few | TRBV10-3
TGTGCCAGCAGCGAGGGGTTAGGCAGGTCTAGAGAGCAGTACTTC | CASSEGLGRSREQYF | . | TRBJ2-7 | . | TRBV7-2
TGTGCCAGCAGCCCAGGACAGGGGGCCAGCGAGCAGTACTTC | CASSPGQGASEQYF | TRBD1 | TRBJ2-7 | . | TRBV9
TGTGCCACCAGAGGGACTAGCGGAGACAATGAGCAGTTCTTC | CATRGTSGDNEQFF | TRBD2 | TRBJ2-1 | . | TRBV24-1
TGTGCCAGCAGTTCCCACCGGCAACAGAGGGATAGCAATCAGCCCCAGCATTTT | CASSSHRQQRDSNQPQHF | . | TRBJ1-5 | few | TRBV12-3/TRBV12-4
TGTGCCAGCAGCTTAGCGGCTATTCGGTACTTC | CASSLAAIRYF | . | TRBJ2-4 | . | TRBV11-2
TGTGCCAGCAGCCCCCCTCAGGGATTCAATGAAAAACTGTTTTTT | CASSPPQGFNEKLFF | . | TRBJ1-4 | . | TRBV7-2
TGTGCTAGCAGGCGGGACAGGGGCTCCTACGAGCAGTACTTC | CASRRDRGSYEQYF | TRBD1 | TRBJ2-7 | . | TRBV12-3/TRBV12-4
TGTGCCAGCAGCTTGGTGCGGGACAGGAATCAGCCCCAGCATTTT | CASSLVRDRNQPQHF | TRBD1 | TRBJ1-5 | few | TRBV5-6
TGTGCCAGCAGTTACTACCGCCAAGAGACCCAGTACTTC | CASSYYRQETQYF | . | TRBJ2-5 | many | TRBV6-6
TGTGCCAGCGGACAGACTAACTATGGCTACACCTTC | CASGQTNYGYTF | . | TRBJ1-2 | . | TRBV14
TGTGCCACCAGCAGAGACAGGGGGCTCGAGCAGTACTTC | CATSRDRGLEQYF | TRBD1 | TRBJ2-7 | . | TRBV15
TGTGCCAGCAGCCGACAGGGGGCGGCTAATGAAAAACTGTTTTTT | CASSRQGAANEKLFF | TRBD1 | TRBJ1-4 | . | TRBV11-2
TGCAGTGCTTCAAAGACCCCGGCAGATACTGAAGCTTTCTTT | CSASKTPADTEAFF | . | TRBJ1-1 | once | TRBV20-1
TGTGCCAGCAGTTCCCTAAGGAATGAGCAGTTCTTC | CASSSLRNEQFF | . | TRBJ2-1 | few | TRBV28
TGTGCCAGCAGCTTAGGGGAGGGACAGCTAAACAAAAACATTCAATACTTC | CASSLGEGQLNKNIQYF | . | TRBJ2-4 | . | TRBV7-9
TGTGCCAGCAGCCCAGGGGGCCACTCCTACGAGCAGTACTTC | CASSPGGHSYEQYF | TRBD1 | TRBJ2-7 | . | TRBV6-1
TGTGCCAGCAGCCCCGGGGGGGCCACCGGGGAGCTGTTTTTT | CASSPGGATGELFF | TRBD2 | TRBJ2-2 | . | TRBV7-8
TGTGCCAGCAGCTTAATCACGGGGCCCACAGATACGCAGTATTTT | CASSLITGPTDTQYF | . | TRBJ2-3 | few | TRBV11-2
TGTGCCAGCAGCGCGGCCGGGACTTTCTACGAGCAGTACTTC | CASSAAGTFYEQYF | . | TRBJ2-7 | . | TRBV7-2
TGTGCCAGCAGCCAAACATGGGCTAGCGAAACCTACGAGCAGTACTTC | CASSQTWASETYEQYF | . | TRBJ2-7 | few | TRBV4-2
TGTGCCAGCAGCTTAGGGGGACTAGCAAGAACCTACGAGCAGTACTTC | CASSLGGLARTYEQYF | TRBD2 | TRBJ2-7 | . | TRBV11-2
TGTGCCAGCAGCCAAGACAGGATTACGCAGTATTTT | CASSQDRITQYF | . | TRBJ2-3 | many | TRBV14
TGTGCCAGCGGCAGAGGGAACTATGGCTACACCTTC | CASGRGNYGYTF | . | TRBJ1-2 | few | TRBV3-1
TGTGCCAGCAGTCCGTTCCGGGGGCGCGAGCAGTACTTC | CASSPFRGREQYF | . | TRBJ2-7 | few | TRBV12-3/TRBV12-4
TGTGCCAGCAGCCCACAATACGGGGCCTACGAGCAGTACTTC | CASSPQYGAYEQYF | . | TRBJ2-7 | few | TRBV3-1